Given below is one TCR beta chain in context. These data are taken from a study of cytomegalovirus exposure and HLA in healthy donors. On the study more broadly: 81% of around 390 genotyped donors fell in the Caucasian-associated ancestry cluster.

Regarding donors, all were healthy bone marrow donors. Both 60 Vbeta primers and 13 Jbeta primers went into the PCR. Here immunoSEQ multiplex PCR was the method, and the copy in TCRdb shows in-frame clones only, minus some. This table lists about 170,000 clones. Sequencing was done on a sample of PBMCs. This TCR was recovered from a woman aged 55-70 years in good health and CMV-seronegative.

CDR3 loop: CASRPTGSSGNTIYF. Here the CDR3 DNA reads TGTGCCAGCAGGCCGACAGGGAGCTCTGGAAACACCATATATTTT. This chain links TRBV5-4 with TRBJ1-3, with 7 bases lining up with TRBD1. V lost 5 bases and J lost 0; bases outside the gene matches: 5. The germline V gene has CDR1 SGHNT and CDR2 YYREEE (reference sequence). This CDR3 spans 15 amino acids.